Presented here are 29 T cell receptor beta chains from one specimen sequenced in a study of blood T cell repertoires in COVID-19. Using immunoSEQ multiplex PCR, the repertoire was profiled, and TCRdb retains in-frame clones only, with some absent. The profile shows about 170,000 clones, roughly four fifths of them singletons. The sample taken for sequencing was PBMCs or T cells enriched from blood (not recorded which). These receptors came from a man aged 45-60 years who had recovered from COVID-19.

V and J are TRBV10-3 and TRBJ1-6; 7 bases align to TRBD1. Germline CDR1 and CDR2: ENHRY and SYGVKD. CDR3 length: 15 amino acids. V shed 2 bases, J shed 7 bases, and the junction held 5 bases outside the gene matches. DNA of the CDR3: TGTGCCATCAGTGAGACCGGGACAGCAAATTCACCCCTCCACTTT. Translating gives CAISETGTANSPLHF.

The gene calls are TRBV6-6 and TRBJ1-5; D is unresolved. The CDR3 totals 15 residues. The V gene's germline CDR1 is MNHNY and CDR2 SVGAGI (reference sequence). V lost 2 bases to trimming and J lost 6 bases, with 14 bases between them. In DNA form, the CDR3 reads TGTGCCAGCAGTTACAGCCACCTGGGGAGTCAGCCCCAGCATTTT. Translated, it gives CASSYSHLGSQPQHF.

The CDR3 loop is CASSSGGTGERGYTF. The CDR3 DNA follows: TGTGCCAGTAGTAGCGGCGGGACAGGGGAACGAGGCTACACCTTC. The chain uses TRBV19 and TRBJ1-2; 10 bases fit TRBD1. The germline gives CDR1 LNHDA, CDR2 SQIVND (reference sequence). This CDR3 has 15 residues. The V segment lost 4 bases and the J segment 8 bases; nucleotides outside the gene matches: 10.

The CDR3 DNA follows: TGTGCCAGCAGCTTAGGGACAGGGGCTAACTATGGCTACACCTTC. Translation: CASSLGTGANYGYTF. J is TRBJ1-2 and V is TRBV7-9; 9 bases match TRBD1. Germline V gene data show CDR1 as SEHNR and CDR2 as FQNEAQ (reference sequence). This CDR3 has 15 amino acids. The V and J ends lost 1 base and 0 bases, in that order; junction bases with no gene match: 0.

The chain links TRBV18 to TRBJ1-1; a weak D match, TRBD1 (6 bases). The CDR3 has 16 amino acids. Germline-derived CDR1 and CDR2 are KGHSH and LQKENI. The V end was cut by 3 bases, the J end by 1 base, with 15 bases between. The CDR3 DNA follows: TGTGCCAGCTCACCGACTCTGGGACACTCGAACACTGAAGCTTTCTTT. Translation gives CASSPTLGHSNTEAFF.

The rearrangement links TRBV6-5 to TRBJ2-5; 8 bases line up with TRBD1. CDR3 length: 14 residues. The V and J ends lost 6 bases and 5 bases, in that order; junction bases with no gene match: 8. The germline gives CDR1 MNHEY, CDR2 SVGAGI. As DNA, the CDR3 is TGTGCCAGCAGCCTGACAGGGGCCGGGGAGACCCAGTACTTC. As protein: CASSLTGAGETQYF.

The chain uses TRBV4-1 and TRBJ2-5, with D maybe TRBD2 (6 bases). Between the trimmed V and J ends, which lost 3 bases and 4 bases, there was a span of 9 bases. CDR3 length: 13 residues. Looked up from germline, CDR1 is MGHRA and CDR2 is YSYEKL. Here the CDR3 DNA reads TGCGCCAGCAGCCAGTGGAGGGGAGAGACCCAGTACTTC. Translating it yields CASSQWRGETQYF.

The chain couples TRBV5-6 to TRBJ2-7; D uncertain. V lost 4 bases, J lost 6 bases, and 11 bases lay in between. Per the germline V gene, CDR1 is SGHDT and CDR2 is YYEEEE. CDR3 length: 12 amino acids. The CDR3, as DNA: TGTGCCAGCAGCCAATCCTCGGTCGAGCAGTACTTC. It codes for CASSQSSVEQYF.

The DNA of the CDR3 is TGTGCCAGTAGGACACAGGGGTGGGTAAATGAAAAACTGTTTTTT. Translated: CASRTQGWVNEKLFF. The V and J genes are TRBV19 and TRBJ1-4; 7 bases map to TRBD1. The CDR3 runs to 15 residues. V was pared by 6 bases and J by 5 bases, with 9 bases of the junction left unmatched. Germline values: CDR1 LNHDA, CDR2 SQIVND (reference sequence).

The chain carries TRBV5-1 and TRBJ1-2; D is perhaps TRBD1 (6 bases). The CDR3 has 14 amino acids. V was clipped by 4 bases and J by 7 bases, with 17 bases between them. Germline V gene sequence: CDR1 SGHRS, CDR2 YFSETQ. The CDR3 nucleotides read TGCGCCAGCAGCGCCGGACAGTTTAGTTTTGGCTACACCTTC. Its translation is CASSAGQFSFGYTF.

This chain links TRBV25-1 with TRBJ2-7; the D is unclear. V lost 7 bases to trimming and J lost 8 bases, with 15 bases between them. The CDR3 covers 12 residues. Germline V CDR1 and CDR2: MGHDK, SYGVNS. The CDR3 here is CASTNAARQQYF. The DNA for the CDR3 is TGTGCCAGCACCAATGCAGCGCGCCAGCAGTACTTC.

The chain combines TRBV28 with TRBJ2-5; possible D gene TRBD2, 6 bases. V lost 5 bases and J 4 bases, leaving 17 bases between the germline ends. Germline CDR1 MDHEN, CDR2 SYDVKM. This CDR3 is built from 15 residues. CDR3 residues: CASSPRGTGRETQYF. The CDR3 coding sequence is TGTGCCAGCAGTCCCCGGGGGACTGGGCGAGAGACCCAGTACTTC.

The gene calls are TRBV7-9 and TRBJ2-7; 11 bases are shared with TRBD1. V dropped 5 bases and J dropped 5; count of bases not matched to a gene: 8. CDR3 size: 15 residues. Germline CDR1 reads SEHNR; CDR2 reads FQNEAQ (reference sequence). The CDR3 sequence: CASSRGQGDVNEQYF. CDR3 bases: TGTGCCAGCAGCCGGGGACAGGGGGATGTCAACGAGCAGTACTTC.

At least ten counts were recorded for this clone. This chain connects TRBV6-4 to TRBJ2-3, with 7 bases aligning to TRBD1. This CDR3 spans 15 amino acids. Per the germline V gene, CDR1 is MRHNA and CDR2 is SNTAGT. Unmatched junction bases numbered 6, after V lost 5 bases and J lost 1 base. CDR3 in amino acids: CASSRTGTGTDTQYF. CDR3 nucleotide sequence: TGTGCCAGCAGTCGGACCGGGACAGGCACAGATACGCAGTATTTT.

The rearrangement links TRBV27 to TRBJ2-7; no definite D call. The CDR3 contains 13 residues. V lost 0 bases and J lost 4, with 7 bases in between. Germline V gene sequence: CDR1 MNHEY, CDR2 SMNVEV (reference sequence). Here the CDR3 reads CASSLSTRYEQYF. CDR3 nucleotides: TGTGCCAGCAGTTTATCAACCCGGTACGAGCAGTACTTC.

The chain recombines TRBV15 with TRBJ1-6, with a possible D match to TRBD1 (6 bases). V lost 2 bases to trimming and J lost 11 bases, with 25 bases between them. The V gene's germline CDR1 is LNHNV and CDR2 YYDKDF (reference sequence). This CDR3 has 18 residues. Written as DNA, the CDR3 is TGTGCCACCAGCAGAAAAACAGGGACGGGATTTGGGGTAGCACCCCTCCACTTT. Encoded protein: CATSRKTGTGFGVAPLHF.

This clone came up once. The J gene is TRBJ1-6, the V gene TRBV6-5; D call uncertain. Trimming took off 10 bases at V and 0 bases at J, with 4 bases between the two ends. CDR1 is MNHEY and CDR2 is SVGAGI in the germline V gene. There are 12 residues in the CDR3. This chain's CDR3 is CATGSYNSPLHF. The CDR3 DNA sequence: TGTGCCACGGGCTCCTATAATTCACCCCTCCACTTT.

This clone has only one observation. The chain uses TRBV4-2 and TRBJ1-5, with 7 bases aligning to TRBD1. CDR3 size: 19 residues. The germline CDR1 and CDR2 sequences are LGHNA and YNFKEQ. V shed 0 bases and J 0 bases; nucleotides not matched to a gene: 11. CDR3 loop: CASSQEIWDSTYSNQPQHF. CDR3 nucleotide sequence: TGTGCCAGCAGCCAAGAGATCTGGGACAGTACTTATAGCAATCAGCCCCAGCATTTT.

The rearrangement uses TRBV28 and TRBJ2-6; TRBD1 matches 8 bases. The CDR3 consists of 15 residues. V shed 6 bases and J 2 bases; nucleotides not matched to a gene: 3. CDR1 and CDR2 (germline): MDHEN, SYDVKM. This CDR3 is CASRPQGAGANVLTF. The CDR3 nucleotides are TGTGCCAGCAGGCCACAGGGGGCTGGGGCCAACGTCCTGACTTTC.

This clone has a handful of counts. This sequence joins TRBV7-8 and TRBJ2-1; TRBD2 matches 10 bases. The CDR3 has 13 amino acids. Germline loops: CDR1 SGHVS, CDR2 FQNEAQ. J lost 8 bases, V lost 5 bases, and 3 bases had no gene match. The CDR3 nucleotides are TGTGCCAGCAGCGGTGGACTAGCGGATGAGCAGTTCTTC. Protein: CASSGGLADEQFF.

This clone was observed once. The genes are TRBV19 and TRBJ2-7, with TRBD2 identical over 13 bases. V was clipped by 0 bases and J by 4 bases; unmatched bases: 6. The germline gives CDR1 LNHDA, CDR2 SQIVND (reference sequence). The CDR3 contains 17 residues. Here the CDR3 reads CASSIDLPTSGGYEQYF. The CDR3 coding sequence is TGTGCCAGTAGTATAGATTTGCCGACTAGCGGGGGGTACGAGCAGTACTTC.

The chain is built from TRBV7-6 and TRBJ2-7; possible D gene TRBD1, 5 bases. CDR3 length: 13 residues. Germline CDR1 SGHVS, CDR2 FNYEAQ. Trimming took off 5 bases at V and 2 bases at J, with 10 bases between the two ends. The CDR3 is CASSPDSTYEQYF. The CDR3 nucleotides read TGTGCCAGCAGCCCAGACAGCACCTACGAGCAGTACTTC.

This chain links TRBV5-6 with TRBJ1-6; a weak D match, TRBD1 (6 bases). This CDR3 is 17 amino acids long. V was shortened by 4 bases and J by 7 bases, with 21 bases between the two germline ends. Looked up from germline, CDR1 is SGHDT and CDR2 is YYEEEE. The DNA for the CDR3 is TGTGCCAGCAGCCTTCGACAGGTGATGCCCTTGAATTCACCCCTCCACTTT. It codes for CASSLRQVMPLNSPLHF.

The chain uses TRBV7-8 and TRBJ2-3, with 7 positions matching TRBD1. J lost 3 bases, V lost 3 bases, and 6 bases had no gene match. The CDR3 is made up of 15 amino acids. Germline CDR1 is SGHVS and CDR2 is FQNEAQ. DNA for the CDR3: TGTGCCAGCAGCTTTACAGGGGATAATACAGATACGCAGTATTTT. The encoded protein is CASSFTGDNTDTQYF.

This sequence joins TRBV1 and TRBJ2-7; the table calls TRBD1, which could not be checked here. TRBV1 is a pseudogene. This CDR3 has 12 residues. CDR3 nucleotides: TGCACCAGCAGCCAAGAAGGATCCAGGCGTTACTTC. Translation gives CTSSQEGSRRYF.

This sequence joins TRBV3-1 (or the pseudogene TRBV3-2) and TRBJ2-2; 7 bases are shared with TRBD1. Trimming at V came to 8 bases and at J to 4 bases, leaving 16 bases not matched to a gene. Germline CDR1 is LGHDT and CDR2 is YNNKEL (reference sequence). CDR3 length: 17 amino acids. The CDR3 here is CASGITGVGRATGELFF. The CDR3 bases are TGTGCCAGCGGCATCACAGGGGTCGGTCGGGCCACCGGGGAGCTGTTTTTT.

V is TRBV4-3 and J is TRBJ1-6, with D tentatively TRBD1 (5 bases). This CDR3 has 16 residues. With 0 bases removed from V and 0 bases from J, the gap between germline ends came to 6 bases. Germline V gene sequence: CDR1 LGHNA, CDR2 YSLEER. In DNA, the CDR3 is TGCGCCAGCAGCCAAGAGGGGCGCTCCTATAATTCACCCCTCCACTTT. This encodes CASSQEGRSYNSPLHF.

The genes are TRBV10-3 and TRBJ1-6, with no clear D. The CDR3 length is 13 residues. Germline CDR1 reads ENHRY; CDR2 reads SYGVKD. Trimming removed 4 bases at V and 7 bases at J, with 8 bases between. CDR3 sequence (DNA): TGTGCCATCAGTGTAGAGGTGAATTCACCCCTCCACTTT. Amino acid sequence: CAISVEVNSPLHF.

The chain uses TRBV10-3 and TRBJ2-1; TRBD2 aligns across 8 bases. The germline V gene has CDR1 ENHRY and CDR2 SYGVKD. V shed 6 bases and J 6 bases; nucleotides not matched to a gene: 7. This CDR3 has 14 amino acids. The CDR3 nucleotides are TGTGCCATCAGGTCTAGCGGGTTAGGCAATGAGCAGTTCTTC. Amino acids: CAIRSSGLGNEQFF.